This T cell receptor (beta chain) is from a study of shared clonotypes between healthy human individuals. Measured with immunoSEQ multiplex PCR; TCRdb has only the in-frame clones, and not every one. The sample records some 1,100,000 clones, about 84% being singletons. This CDR3 region has 13 residues. Deletions cut 4 bases from V and 1 base from J, with 7 bases between. Germline V gene sequence: CDR1 SEHNR, CDR2 FQNEAQ (reference sequence). The sample taken for sequencing was memory CD4+ T cells from PBMCs. Subset specified: CD45RA-negative fraction. This receptor was obtained from a man between 18 and 35 years old in good health. Some clones in this sample may be carry-over from other donors' samples. The chain joins TRBV7-9 to TRBJ1-2; possible D gene TRBD1, 5 bases. The CDR3 protein is CASSSQVNYGYTF. CDR3 coding DNA: TGTGCCAGCAGCTCACAGGTTAACTATGGCTACACCTTC. The full variable domain, with the rest looked up from reference TRBV7-9 and TRBJ1-2, is DTGVSQNPRHKITKRGQNVTFRCDPISEHNRLYWYRQTLGQGPEFLTYFQNEAQLEKSRLLSDRFSAERPKGSFSTLEIQRTEQGDSAMYLCASSSQVNYGYTFGSGTRLTVV.